This T cell receptor beta chain came from a study of blood T cell repertoires in COVID-19. Across the study: T cells, B-cell-depleted T cells, or PBMCs provided the cDNA or gDNA that served as material.

Original processing methods: Estimation of nucleated cell counts relied on the amplification of reference gene primers. The method was immunoSEQ multiplex PCR; TCRdb's version includes in-frame clones alone and lacks a portion of them. Clone size and the V and J calls come from that table; the DNA yielded D and trimming. The table includes 180,000 or so clones, roughly 81% detected once. Germline lookup yields CDR1 MDHEN and CDR2 SYDVKM. This CDR3 is built from 14 residues. V was clipped by 2 bases and J by 4 bases, with 11 bases between them. The specimen was peripheral blood. The rearrangement joins TRBV28 to TRBJ1-1; a possible D gene is TRBD1 (5 bases). This TCR was sampled from a woman of 80 years or more with COVID-19, enrolled during active disease. The CDR3 reads CASSLGAWSTEAFF. CDR3 nucleotides: TGTGCCAGCAGTTTAGGGGCCTGGAGCACTGAAGCTTTCTTT. Together with reference TRBV28 and TRBJ1-1, the CDR3 gives the full variable domain: DVKVTQSSRYLVKRTGEKVFLECVQDMDHENMFWYRQDPGLGLRLIYFSYDVKMKEKGDIPEGYSVSREKKERFSLILESASTNQTSMYLCASSLGAWSTEAFFGQGTRLTVV.